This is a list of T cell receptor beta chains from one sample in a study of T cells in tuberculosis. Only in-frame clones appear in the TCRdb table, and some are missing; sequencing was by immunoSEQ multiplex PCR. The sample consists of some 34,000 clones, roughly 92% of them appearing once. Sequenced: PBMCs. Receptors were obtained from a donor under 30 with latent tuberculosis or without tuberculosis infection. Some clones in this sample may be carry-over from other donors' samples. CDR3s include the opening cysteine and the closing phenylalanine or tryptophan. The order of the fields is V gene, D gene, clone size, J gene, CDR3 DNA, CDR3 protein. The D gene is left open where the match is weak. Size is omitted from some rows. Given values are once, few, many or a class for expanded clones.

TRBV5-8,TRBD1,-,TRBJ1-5,TGTGCCAGCAGTAAGAAGGACAGGGGGAACAATCAGCCCCAGCATTTT,CASSKKDRGNNQPQHF
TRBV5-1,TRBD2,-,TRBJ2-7,TGCGCCAGCAGCTTGGGGCTAGCGGGCATGGGTGAGCAGTACTTC,CASSLGLAGMGEQYF
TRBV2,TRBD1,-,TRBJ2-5,TGTGCCGGCTCCGGGACAGGGGGAGAGACCCAGTACTTC,CAGSGTGGETQYF
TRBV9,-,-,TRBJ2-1,TGTGCCAGCAGCGTAGGCGGCTCCTACAATGAGCAGTTCTTC,CASSVGGSYNEQFF
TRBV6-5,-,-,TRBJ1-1,TGTGCCAGTAAAGGGGGAGTGGCGACTGAAGCTTTCTTT,CASKGGVATEAFF
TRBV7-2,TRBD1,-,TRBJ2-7,TGTGCCAGCAGTCGCGGGACAGGGCCCTACGAGCAGTACTTC,CASSRGTGPYEQYF
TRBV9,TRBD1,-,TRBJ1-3,TGTGCCAGCAGCGCCAGCAGACAGGGGAGGGCTGGAAACACCATATATTTT,CASSASRQGRAGNTIYF
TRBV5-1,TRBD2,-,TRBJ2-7,TGCGCCAGCAGTACCAGCGGGAGCTCCTACGAGCAGTACTTC,CASSTSGSSYEQYF
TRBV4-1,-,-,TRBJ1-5,TGCGCCAGCAGCCAAGATTGGGCAGGGAGGAGCAATCAGCCCCAGCATTTT,CASSQDWAGRSNQPQHF
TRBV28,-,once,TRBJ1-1,TGTGCCAGCATGAAAACCGGCAGCAGGGCTGAAGCTTTCTTT,CASMKTGSRAEAFF
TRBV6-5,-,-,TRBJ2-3,TGTGCCAGCAGCCCCACTAGTGCCTTAACAGATACGCAGTATTTT,CASSPTSALTDTQYF
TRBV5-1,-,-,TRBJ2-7,TGCGCCACCTCGATGGGAGACGAGCAGTACTTC,CATSMGDEQYF
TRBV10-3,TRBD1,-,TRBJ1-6,TGTGCCATCAATGGTCAACAGGGGGCAGATTCACCCCTCCACTTT,CAINGQQGADSPLHF
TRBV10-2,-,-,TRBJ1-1,TGCGCCAGCCGGGGGGAGCTGGGAAGTACTGAAGCTTTCTTT,CASRGELGSTEAFF
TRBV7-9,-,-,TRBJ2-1,TGTGCCAGCAGCTTGGGTAGGGAGTTCTACAATGAGCAGTTCTTC,CASSLGREFYNEQFF
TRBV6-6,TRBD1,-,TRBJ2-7,TGTGCCAGCAGTCGACAGGGCGAGCAGTACTTC,CASSRQGEQYF
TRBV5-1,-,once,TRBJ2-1,TGCGCCAGCAGCTCCTTCCCGGGGGATGAGCAGTTCTTC,CASSSFPGDEQFF
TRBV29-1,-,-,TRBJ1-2,TGCAGCGTTGAAGGGGTGAGGGGGAACTATGGCTACACCTTC,CSVEGVRGNYGYTF
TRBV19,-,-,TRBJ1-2,TGTGCCAGTAGTATGGAATACCCGGGACAAATCTATGGCTACACCTTC,CASSMEYPGQIYGYTF
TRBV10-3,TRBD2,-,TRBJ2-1,TGTGCCATCAGTGAGTCGAGCGGGAGTGTCAATGAGCAGTTCTTC,CAISESSGSVNEQFF
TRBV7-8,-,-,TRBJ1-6,TGTGCCACCGGAGAGGGGGGGAATTCACCCCTCCACTTT,CATGEGGNSPLHF
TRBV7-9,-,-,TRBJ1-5,TGTGCCAGCAGCTTCAATCGGGGGGCGAACAATCAGCCCCAGCATTTT,CASSFNRGANNQPQHF
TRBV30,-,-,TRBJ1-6,TGTGCCTTTTCCCGGCAGGGGAATTCACCCCTCCACTTT,CAFSRQGNSPLHF
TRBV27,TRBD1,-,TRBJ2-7,TGTGCCAGCAGTTTCGAACAGGGGTACGAGCAGTACTTC,CASSFEQGYEQYF
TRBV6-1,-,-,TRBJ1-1,TGTGCCAGCAGCCCGGTAGAGAACACTGAAGCTTTCTTT,CASSPVENTEAFF
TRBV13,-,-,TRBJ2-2,TGTGCCAGCAGCTTCGACACCGGGGAGCTGTTTTTT,CASSFDTGELFF
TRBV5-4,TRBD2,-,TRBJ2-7,TGTGCCAGCAGGCTAGCGGGGGCCCCCTACGAGCAGTACTTC,CASRLAGAPYEQYF
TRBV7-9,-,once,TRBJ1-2,TGTGCCAGCAGCTTCGCTGTAACAGGGCTGCAAGGCTACACCTTC,CASSFAVTGLQGYTF
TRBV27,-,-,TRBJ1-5,TGTGCCAGCAGTTTAGTTGAGAGTCAGCCCCAGCATTTT,CASSLVESQPQHF
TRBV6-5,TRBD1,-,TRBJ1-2,TGTGCCAGCAGTTACTCGGGACAGCATTATGGCTACACCTTC,CASSYSGQHYGYTF
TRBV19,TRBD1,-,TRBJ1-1,TGTGCCAGTAGTGAAAAGGACAGGGCACTCACTTGGGACACTGAAGCTTTCTTT,CASSEKDRALTWDTEAFF
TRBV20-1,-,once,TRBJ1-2,TGCAGTGCTAGGGACTCCTATGGCTACACCTTC,CSARDSYGYTF
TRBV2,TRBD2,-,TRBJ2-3,TGTGCCAGCAGTTACGGGAGGGGGGACACAGATACGCAGTATTTT,CASSYGRGDTDTQYF
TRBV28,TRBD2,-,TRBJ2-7,TGTGCCAGCCAGGGGCTTAGCGGGAGCATCGAGCAGTACTTC,CASQGLSGSIEQYF
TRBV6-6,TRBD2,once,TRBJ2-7,TGTGCCAGCAGTTACTCGGGTGGAGCGGGAACTTACGAGCAGTACTTC,CASSYSGGAGTYEQYF
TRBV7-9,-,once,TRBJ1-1,TGTGCCAGCAGCTCCGGACAAGGGACTGAAGCTTTCTTT,CASSSGQGTEAFF
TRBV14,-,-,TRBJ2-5,TGTGCCAGCAGCCCTTCCGGGTGGGAGACCCAGTACTTC,CASSPSGWETQYF
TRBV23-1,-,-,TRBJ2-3,TGCGCCAGCAGTCAGGACTGCGGGTGCACAGATACGCAGTATTTT,CASSQDCGCTDTQYF
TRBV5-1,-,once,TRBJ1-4,TGCGCCAGCAGCTCCGCAGGGCACCATGAAAAACTGTTTTTT,CASSSAGHHEKLFF
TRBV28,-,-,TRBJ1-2,TGTGCCAGCAGTTTAGCGGGGCCCTATGGCTACACCTTC,CASSLAGPYGYTF
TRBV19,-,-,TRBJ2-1,TGTGCCAGTAGTATGACTAGGGTCAATGAGCAGTTCTTC,CASSMTRVNEQFF
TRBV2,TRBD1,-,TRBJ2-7,TGTGCCAGCAGTGAACAGGGACAGGGGAGCTCCTACGAGCAGTACTTC,CASSEQGQGSSYEQYF
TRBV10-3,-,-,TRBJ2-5,TGTGCCATCAGTGACCGAGAGACCCAGTACTTC,CAISDRETQYF
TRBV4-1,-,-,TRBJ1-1,TGCGCCAGCAGCCGAACAGGGTGGGCGGACACTGAAGCTTTCTTT,CASSRTGWADTEAFF
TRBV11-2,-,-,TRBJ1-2,TGTGCCAGCAGCTTAGGTACAGGTCGAGGCTACACCTTC,CASSLGTGRGYTF
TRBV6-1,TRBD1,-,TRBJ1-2,TGTGCCAGCAGGAGAGATCCAGGGGGAAACTATGGCTACACCTTC,CASRRDPGGNYGYTF
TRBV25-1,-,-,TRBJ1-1,TGTGCCAGCATACCGCAGGGCTCTAGTGAAGCTTTCTTT,CASIPQGSSEAFF
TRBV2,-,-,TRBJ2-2,TGTGCCAGCAGTGGGCCAGGGGTCTTCACCGGGGAGCTGTTTTTT,CASSGPGVFTGELFF
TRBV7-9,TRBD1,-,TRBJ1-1,TGTGCCAGCAGCTTGACAGGGGCGGACACTGAAGCTTTCTTT,CASSLTGADTEAFF
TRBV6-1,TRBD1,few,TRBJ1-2,TGTGCCAGCAACCTCGGACAGGGCGGCTACACCTTC,CASNLGQGGYTF
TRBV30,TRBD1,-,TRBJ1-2,TGTGCCTGGAGTTCGGGGACAGTTGGCTACACCTTC,CAWSSGTVGYTF